The next 10 T cell receptor beta chains were all read from a single sample in a study of blood T cell repertoires in COVID-19. Repertoires were generated with immunoSEQ multiplex PCR, while TCRdb's copy carries only in-frame clones and drops some. The repertoire has about 150,000 clones, 82% of them found once; the top ten carry over 12%. Sample: peripheral blood. Receptor source: a human donor with acute or convalescent COVID-19. The donor label of this sample is uncertain.

This chain links TRBV2 with TRBJ1-4; 9 bases fit TRBD1. Germline V gene lookup returns CDR1 SNHLY and CDR2 FYNNEI. The CDR3 extends over 14 amino acids. With V trimmed by 5 bases and J by 8 bases, 6 bases remained unmatched. As DNA, the CDR3 is TGTGCCAGCAGTTGGGGACAGGGCTGGGAAAAACTGTTTTTT. It specifies CASSWGQGWEKLFF. Supplemented by reference TRBV2 and TRBJ1-4, the full variable domain reads EPEVTQTPSHQVTQMGQEVILRCVPISNHLYFYWYRQILGQKVEFLVSFYNNEISEKSEIFDDQFSVERPDGSNFTLKIRSTKLEDSAMYFCASSWGQGWEKLFFGSGTQLSVL.

This chain uses TRBV29-1 with TRBJ1-1; D is uncertain. Trimming pared 5 bases from V and 0 bases from J, leaving 10 bases between. The germline V gene encodes CDR1 SQVTM and CDR2 ANQGSEA. The CDR3 contains 13 residues. The CDR3 sequence is CSVRSGLNTEAFF. In DNA, the CDR3 is TGCAGCGTTAGGTCGGGGTTGAACACTGAAGCTTTCTTT.

This clone was picked up one time. This sequence joins TRBV6-5 and TRBJ1-1; D is undetermined. The V end lost 7 bases, the J end lost 10 bases, and 22 bases lay between the germline ends. The CDR3 runs 14 residues. Germline V lookup: CDR1 MNHEY, CDR2 SVGAGI. The CDR3 region has the DNA TGTGCCAGCACAAGCCGTTCCCAACTAGGGTTAGCTTTCTTT. This sequence encodes CASTSRSQLGLAFF.

The chain has TRBV25-1 and TRBJ1-5, with a weak D call TRBD1 (5 bases). V dropped 5 bases and J dropped 5 bases, with 13 bases sitting between them. Germline V gene data show CDR1 as MGHDK and CDR2 as SYGVNS. The CDR3 sequence is 14 residues long. CDR3 DNA: TGTGCCAGCAGTAAGGGGCCCGATCATCAGCCCCAGCATTTT. The encoded protein is CASSKGPDHQPQHF.

The V call is TRBV5-1, the J call TRBJ1-5; 10 bases map to TRBD1. V gave up 4 bases and J gave up 2 bases; unmatched junction bases: 6. The V gene's germline CDR1 is SGHRS and CDR2 YFSETQ. CDR3 length: 16 residues. CDR3 protein: CASSPGTGARNQPQHF. CDR3 DNA: TGCGCCAGCAGCCCCGGGACAGGGGCACGCAATCAGCCCCAGCATTTT.

The genes are TRBV6-5 and TRBJ1-2, with 10 bases identical to TRBD1. The CDR3 is 15 amino acids. The trim removed 2 bases at V and 4 bases at J, leaving 4 bases unmatched. Germline CDR1 and CDR2: MNHEY and SVGAGI. This chain's CDR3 is CASSYRDRGGYGYTF. The DNA for the CDR3 is TGTGCCAGCAGTTACCGGGACAGGGGAGGCTATGGCTACACCTTC.

The chain is built from TRBV5-8 and TRBJ1-5; 9 bases match TRBD1. Germline V gene lookup returns CDR1 SGHTS and CDR2 YDEGEE. This CDR3 is built from 15 residues. Unmatched junction bases numbered 6, after V lost 4 bases and J lost 4 bases. The CDR3 coding sequence is TGTGCCAGCAGCCAGGGGGACAGGGAGAATCAGCCCCAGCATTTT. Amino acids: CASSQGDRENQPQHF.

This chain links TRBV14 with TRBJ1-2; D may be TRBD1 (5 bases). The V gene's germline CDR1 is SGHDN and CDR2 FVKESK. The V and J ends lost 1 base and 4 bases respectively, with 7 bases between them. This CDR3 has 13 residues. CDR3 residues: CASSQGQPYGYTF. Written as DNA, the CDR3 is TGTGCCAGCAGCCAAGGACAGCCCTATGGCTACACCTTC.

The chain's CDR3 is CASSLSRVPTDTQYF. The CDR3 region has the DNA TGCGCCAGCAGCTTGTCGCGGGTCCCCACAGATACGCAGTATTTT. This chain connects TRBV5-1 to TRBJ2-3; TRBD2 might be the D (5 bases). In germline, CDR1 is SGHRS, CDR2 YFSETQ. V gave up 1 base and J gave up 2 bases, with 11 bases separating them. The CDR3 has 15 residues.

The genes are TRBV7-2 and TRBJ1-4; tentative D call: TRBD1 (6 bases). The CDR3 sequence is 15 residues long. In germline, CDR1 is SGHTA, CDR2 FQGNSA. V shed 5 bases and J shed 0 bases, with 10 bases lying between them. The CDR3 DNA follows: TGTGCCAGCAGCGAAAGGGGGACAACTAATGAAAAACTGTTTTTT. Its protein product is CASSERGTTNEKLFF. The complete variable domain, with remaining parts taken from reference TRBV7-2 and TRBJ1-4, reads GAGVSQSPSNKVTEKGKDVELRCDPISGHTALYWYRQSLGQGLEFLIYFQGNSAPDKSGLPSDRFSAERTGGSVSTLTIQRTQQEDSAVYLCASSERGTTNEKLFFGSGTQLSVL.